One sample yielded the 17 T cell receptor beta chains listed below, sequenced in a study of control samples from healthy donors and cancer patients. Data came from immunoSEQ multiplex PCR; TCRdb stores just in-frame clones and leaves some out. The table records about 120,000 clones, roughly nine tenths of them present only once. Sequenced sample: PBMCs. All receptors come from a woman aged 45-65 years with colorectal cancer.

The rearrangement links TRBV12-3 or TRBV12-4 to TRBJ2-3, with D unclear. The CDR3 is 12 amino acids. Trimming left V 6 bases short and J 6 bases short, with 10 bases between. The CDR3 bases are TGTGCCAGCAGCCCTTCCGGGGATACGCAGTATTTT. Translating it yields CASSPSGDTQYF.

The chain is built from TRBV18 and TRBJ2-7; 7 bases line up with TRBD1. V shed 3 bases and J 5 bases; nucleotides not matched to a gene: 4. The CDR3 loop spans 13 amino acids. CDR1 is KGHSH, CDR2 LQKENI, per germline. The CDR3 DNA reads TGTGCCAGCTCACCGACAGGGTTAAACGAGCAGTACTTC. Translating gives CASSPTGLNEQYF.

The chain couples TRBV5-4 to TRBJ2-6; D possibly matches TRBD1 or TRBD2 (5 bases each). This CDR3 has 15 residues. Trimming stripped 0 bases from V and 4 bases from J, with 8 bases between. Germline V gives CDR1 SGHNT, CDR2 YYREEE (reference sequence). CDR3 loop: CASSLAGTGANVLTF. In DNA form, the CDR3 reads TGTGCCAGCAGCTTGGCAGGGACGGGGGCCAACGTCCTGACTTTC.

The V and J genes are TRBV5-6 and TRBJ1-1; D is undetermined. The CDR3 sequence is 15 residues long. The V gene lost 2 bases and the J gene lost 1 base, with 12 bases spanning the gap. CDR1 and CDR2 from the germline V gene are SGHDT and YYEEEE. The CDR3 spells CASSLISQENTEAFF. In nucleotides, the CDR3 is TGTGCCAGCAGCTTAATTAGTCAGGAGAACACTGAAGCTTTCTTT.

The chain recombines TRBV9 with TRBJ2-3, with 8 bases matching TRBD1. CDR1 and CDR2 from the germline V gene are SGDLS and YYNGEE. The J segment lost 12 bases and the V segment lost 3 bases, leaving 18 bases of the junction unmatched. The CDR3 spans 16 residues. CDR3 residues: CASSAWPGGEHSYQYF. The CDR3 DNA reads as TGTGCCAGCAGCGCCTGGCCAGGGGGCGAGCATAGCTATCAGTATTTT.

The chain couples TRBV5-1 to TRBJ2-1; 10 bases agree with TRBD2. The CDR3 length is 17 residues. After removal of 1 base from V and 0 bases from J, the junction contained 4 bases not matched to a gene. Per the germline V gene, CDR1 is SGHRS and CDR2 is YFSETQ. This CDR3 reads CASSLRASGSSYNEQFF. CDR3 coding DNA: TGCGCCAGCAGCTTGCGGGCTAGCGGGAGCTCCTACAATGAGCAGTTCTTC. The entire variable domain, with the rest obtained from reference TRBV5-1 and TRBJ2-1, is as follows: KAGVTQTPRYLIKTRGQQVTLSCSPISGHRSVSWYQQTPGQGLQFLFEYFSETQRNKGNFPGRFSGRQFSNSRSEMNVSTLELGDSALYLCASSLRASGSSYNEQFFGPGTRLTVL.

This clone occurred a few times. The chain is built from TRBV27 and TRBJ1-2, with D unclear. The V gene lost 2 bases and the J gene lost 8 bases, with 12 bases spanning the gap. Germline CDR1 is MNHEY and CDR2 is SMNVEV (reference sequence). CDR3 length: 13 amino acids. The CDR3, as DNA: TGTGCCAGCAGTTTAAGGCCCCGAGGGGGCTACACCTTC. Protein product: CASSLRPRGGYTF.

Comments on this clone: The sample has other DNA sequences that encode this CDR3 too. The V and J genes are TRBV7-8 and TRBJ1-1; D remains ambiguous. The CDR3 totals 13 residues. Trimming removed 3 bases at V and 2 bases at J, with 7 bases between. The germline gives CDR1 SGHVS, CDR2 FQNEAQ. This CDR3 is CASSLALNTEAFF. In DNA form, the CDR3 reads TGTGCCAGCAGCTTGGCCCTTAACACTGAAGCTTTCTTT.

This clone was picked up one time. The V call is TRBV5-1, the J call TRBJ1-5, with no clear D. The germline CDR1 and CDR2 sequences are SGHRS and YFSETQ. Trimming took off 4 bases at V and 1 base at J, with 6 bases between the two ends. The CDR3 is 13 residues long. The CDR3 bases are TGCGCCAGCAGCCCGGGGAGCAATCAGCCCCAGCATTTT. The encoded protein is CASSPGSNQPQHF.

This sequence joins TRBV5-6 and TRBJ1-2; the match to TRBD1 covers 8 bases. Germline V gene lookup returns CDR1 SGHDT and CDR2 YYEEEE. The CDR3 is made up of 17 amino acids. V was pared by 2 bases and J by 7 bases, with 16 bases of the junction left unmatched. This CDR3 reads CASSFPFYRGILGGYTF. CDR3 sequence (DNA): TGTGCCAGCAGCTTCCCTTTTTACAGGGGGATATTGGGTGGCTACACCTTC.

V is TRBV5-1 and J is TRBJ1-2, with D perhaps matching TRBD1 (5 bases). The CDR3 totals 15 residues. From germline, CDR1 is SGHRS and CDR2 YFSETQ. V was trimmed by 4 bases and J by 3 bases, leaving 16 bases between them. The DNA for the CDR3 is TGCGCCAGCAGCGTCGGCCCTCGGGGGGACTATGGCTACACCTTC. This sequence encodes CASSVGPRGDYGYTF.

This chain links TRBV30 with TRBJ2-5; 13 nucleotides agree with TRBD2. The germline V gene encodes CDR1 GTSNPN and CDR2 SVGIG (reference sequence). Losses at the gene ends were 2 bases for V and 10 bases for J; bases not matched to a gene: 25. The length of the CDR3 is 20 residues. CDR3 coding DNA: TGTGCCTGGAGTTCACGAATGGGCGGTCAACTAGCGGGGGGGGCCTCGGACCAGTACTTC. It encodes CAWSSRMGGQLAGGASDQYF.

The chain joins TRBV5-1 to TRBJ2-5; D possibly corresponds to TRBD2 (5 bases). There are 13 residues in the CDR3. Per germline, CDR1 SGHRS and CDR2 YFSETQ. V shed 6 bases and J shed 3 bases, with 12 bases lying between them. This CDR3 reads CASTPRGEETQYF. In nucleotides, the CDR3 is TGCGCCAGCACCCCCCGGGGAGAAGAGACCCAGTACTTC.

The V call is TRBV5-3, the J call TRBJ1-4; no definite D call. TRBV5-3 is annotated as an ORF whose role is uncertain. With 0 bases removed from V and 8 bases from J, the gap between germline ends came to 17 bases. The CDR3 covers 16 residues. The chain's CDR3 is CARSLATAGSGEKLFF. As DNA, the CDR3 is TGTGCCAGAAGCTTGGCCACAGCGGGCTCCGGCGAAAAACTGTTTTTT.

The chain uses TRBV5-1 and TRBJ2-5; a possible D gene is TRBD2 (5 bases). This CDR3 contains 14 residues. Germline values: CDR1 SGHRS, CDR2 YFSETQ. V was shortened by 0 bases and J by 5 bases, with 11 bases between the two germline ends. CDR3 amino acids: CASSLGTTSETQYF. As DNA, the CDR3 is TGCGCCAGCAGCTTGGGTACTACTAGTGAGACCCAGTACTTC.

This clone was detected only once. The CDR3 coding sequence is TGTGCCAGCAGGCCGACAGGGGGCGCGTACGAGCAGTACTTC. Its translation is CASRPTGGAYEQYF. This chain connects TRBV28 to TRBJ2-7; 10 bases match TRBD1. The V and J ends lost 6 bases and 4 bases, in that order; junction bases with no gene match: 6. Germline V lookup: CDR1 MDHEN, CDR2 SYDVKM. The CDR3 covers 14 residues.

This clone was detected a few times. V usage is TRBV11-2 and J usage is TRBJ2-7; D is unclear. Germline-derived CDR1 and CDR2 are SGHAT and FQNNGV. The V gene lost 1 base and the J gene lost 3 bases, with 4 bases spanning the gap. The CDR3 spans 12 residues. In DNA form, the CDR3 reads TGTGCCAGCAGCTTAGCGGACTACGAGCAGTACTTC. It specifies CASSLADYEQYF.